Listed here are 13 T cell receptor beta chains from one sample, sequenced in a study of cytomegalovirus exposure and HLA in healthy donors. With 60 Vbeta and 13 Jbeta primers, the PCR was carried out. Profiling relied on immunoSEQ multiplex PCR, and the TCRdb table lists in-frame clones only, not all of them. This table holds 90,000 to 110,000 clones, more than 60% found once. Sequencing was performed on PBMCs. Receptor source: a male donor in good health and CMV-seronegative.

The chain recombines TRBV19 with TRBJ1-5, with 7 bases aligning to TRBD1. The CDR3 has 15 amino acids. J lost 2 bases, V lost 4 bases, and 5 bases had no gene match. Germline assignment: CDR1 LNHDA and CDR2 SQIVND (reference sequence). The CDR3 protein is CASSTGQVGNQPQHF. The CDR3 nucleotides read TGTGCCAGTAGTACAGGACAGGTTGGCAATCAGCCCCAGCATTTT.

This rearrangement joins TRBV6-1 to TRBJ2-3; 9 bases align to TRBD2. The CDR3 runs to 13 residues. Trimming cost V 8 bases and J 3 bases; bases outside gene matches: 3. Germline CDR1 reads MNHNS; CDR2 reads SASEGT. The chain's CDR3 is CASGLAGTDTQYF. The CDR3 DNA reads TGTGCCAGCGGCCTAGCGGGGACAGATACGCAGTATTTT.

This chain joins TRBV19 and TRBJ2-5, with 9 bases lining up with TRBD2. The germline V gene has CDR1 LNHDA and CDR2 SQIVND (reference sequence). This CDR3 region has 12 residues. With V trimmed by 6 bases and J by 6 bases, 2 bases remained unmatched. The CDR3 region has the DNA TGTGCCAGTAGGTCTAGCGGGAAGACCCAGTACTTC. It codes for CASRSSGKTQYF.

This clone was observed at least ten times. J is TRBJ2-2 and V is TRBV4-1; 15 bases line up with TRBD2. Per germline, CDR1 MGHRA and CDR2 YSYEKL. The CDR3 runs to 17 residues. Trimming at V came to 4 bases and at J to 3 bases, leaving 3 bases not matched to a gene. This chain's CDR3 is CASSRGLAGGYTGELFF. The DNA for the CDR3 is TGCGCCAGCAGCCGGGGACTAGCGGGAGGTTACACCGGGGAGCTGTTTTTT.

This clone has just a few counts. The CDR3 DNA sequence: TGTGCCAGTAGACAGGGGGGCAATCAGCCCCAGCATTTT. Amino acids: CASRQGGNQPQHF. The rearrangement uses TRBV19 and TRBJ1-5; 8 nucleotides agree with TRBD1. Losses at the gene ends were 6 bases for V and 2 bases for J; bases not matched to a gene: 0. The germline V gene has CDR1 LNHDA and CDR2 SQIVND (reference sequence). The CDR3 covers 13 residues.

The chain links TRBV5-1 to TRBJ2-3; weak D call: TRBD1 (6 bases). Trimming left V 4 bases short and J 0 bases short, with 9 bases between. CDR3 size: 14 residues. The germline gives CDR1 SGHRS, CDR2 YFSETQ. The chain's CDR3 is CASSSQGSTDTQYF. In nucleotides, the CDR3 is TGCGCCAGCAGCAGTCAGGGGAGCACAGATACGCAGTATTTT.

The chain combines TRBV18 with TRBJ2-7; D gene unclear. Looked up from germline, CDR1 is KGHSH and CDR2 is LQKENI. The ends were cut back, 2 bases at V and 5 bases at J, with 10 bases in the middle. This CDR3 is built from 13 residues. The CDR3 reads CASSPTATNEQYF. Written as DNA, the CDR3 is TGTGCCAGCTCACCAACCGCGACAAACGAGCAGTACTTC.

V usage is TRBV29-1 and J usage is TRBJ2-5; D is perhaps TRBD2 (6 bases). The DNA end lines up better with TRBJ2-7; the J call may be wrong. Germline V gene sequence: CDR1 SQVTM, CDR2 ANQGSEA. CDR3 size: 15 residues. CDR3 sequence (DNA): TGCAGCGTTGAAGTAGGGGCGGGATCCTCCTACGAGCAGTACTTC. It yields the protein CSVEVGAGSSYEQYF.

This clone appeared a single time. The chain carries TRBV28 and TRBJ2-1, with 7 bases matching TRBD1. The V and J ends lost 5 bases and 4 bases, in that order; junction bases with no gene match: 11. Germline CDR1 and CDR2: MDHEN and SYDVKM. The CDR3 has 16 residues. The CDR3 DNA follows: TGTGCCAGCAGTCCACCGGGACAGAGATTATACAATGAGCAGTTCTTC. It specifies CASSPPGQRLYNEQFF. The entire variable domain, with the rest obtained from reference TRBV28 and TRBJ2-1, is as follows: DVKVTQSSRYLVKRTGEKVFLECVQDMDHENMFWYRQDPGLGLRLIYFSYDVKMKEKGDIPEGYSVSREKKERFSLILESASTNQTSMYLCASSPPGQRLYNEQFFGPGTRLTVL.

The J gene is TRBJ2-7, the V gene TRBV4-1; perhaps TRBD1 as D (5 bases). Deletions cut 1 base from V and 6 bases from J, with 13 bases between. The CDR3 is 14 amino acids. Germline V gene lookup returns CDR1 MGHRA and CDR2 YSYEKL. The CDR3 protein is CASSQVSGQGEQYF. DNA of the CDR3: TGCGCCAGCAGCCAAGTCTCAGGGCAGGGCGAGCAGTACTTC.

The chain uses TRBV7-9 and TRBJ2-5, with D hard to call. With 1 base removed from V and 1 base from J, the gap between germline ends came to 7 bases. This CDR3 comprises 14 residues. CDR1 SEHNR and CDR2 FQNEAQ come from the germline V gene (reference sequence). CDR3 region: CASSLVSGQETQYF. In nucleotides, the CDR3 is TGTGCCAGCAGCTTAGTGTCAGGCCAAGAGACCCAGTACTTC.

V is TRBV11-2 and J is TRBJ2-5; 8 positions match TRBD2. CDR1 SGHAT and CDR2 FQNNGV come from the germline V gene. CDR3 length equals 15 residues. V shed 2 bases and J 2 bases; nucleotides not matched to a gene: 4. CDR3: CASSLSTGGQETQYF. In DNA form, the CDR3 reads TGTGCCAGCAGCTTATCAACGGGAGGGCAAGAGACCCAGTACTTC.

The CDR3: CASSLSGAALSSGNTIYF. DNA for the CDR3: TGTGCCAGCAGCTTAAGTGGAGCAGCCCTAAGCTCTGGAAACACCATATATTTT. The chain employs TRBV7-2 and TRBJ1-3; unclear D gene. Trimming stripped 2 bases from V and 0 bases from J, with 17 bases between. The CDR3 totals 18 residues. Per germline, CDR1 SGHTA and CDR2 FQGNSA.